The 9 T cell receptor beta chains below were found in one sample sequenced in a study of shared clonotypes between healthy human individuals (dated by TCRdb to 2018 to 2021). The method behind the library was the immunoSEQ multiplex PCR assay. Drawn from immuneACCESS, this table holds only the in-frame rearrangements with V and J called that TCRdb kept. Clones are partly lost; checked studies trace under half to an unresolved V gene and leave the rest unexplained. The sample records hundreds of thousands of clones, 70% to 80% of which are singletons. Approximately 13% of the sample is taken by the ten largest. Material for sequencing was PBMCs. The source of these receptors is a woman aged 35 to 49 in good health. Some clones in this sample may be carry-over from other donors' samples.

The chain carries TRBV27 and TRBJ2-1, with TRBD2 matching 10 bases. V shed 6 bases and J 12 bases; nucleotides not matched to a gene: 14. Per the germline V gene, CDR1 is MNHEY and CDR2 is SMNVEV (reference sequence). The CDR3 consists of 15 residues. The CDR3 coding sequence is TGTGCCAGCAGATGGACTAGCGGAGTGTCCGGGGTGCAGTTCTTC. This codes for CASRWTSGVSGVQFF.

J is TRBJ2-6 and V is TRBV9; D perhaps matches TRBD2 (6 bases). CDR3 size: 20 residues. In germline, CDR1 is SGDLS, CDR2 YYNGEE. V lost 4 bases, J lost 1 base, and 24 bases lay in between. CDR3: CASSPRLVTGGNSGANVLTF. The DNA of the CDR3 is TGTGCCAGCAGCCCCCGTTTGGTGACTGGAGGGAATTCTGGGGCCAACGTCCTGACTTTC.

The chain uses TRBV7-2 and TRBJ2-5, with D perhaps matching TRBD2 (5 bases). CDR1 is SGHTA, CDR2 FQGNSA, per germline. V shed 6 bases and J shed 0 bases, with 11 bases lying between them. The CDR3 extends over 14 amino acids. This CDR3 reads CASRSAVYQETQYF. In DNA form, the CDR3 reads TGTGCCAGCAGGTCAGCGGTGTACCAAGAGACCCAGTACTTC.

V is TRBV7-9 and J is TRBJ2-1; weak D call: TRBD1 (6 bases). The V gene lost 3 bases and the J gene lost 10 bases, with 10 bases spanning the gap. The CDR3 runs 12 residues. Germline CDR1 and CDR2: SEHNR and FQNEAQ (reference sequence). The CDR3 here is CASSLRGTEQFF. The DNA of the CDR3 is TGTGCCAGCAGCTTGAGGGGGACAGAGCAGTTCTTC.

Concerning this clone itself: The junction and the germline gene differ at one end; a read error may be behind it. The chain links TRBV5-5 to TRBJ2-2, with D possibly being TRBD1 (6 bases). Germline V gene data show CDR1 as SGHKS and CDR2 as YYEKEE (reference sequence). CDR3 length: 17 residues. The CDR3 loop is CASSQDSWAGVAGELFF. The CDR3, as DNA: TGCGCCAGCAGCCAAGATTCATGGGCAGGGGTCGCAGGGGAGCTGTTTTTT.

This clone was seen more than once but under ten times. The chain carries TRBV30 and TRBJ1-1, with 8 bases identical to TRBD1. Germline loops: CDR1 GTSNPN, CDR2 SVGIG (reference sequence). Germline trimming cut 4 bases from V and 5 bases from J; bases unmatched to any gene: 9. This CDR3 has 14 residues. The CDR3 nucleotides are TGTGCCTGGACATTAAGGACAGGGCGGACTGAAGCTTTCTTT. Translated: CAWTLRTGRTEAFF.

The V call is TRBV2, the J call TRBJ2-2, with 10 bases identical to TRBD1. J gave up 6 bases and V 7 bases, and 5 bases lay outside the gene matches. Germline assignment: CDR1 SNHLY and CDR2 FYNNEI. The CDR3 spans 14 residues. This CDR3 is CASTTGTGAGELFF. The CDR3 region has the DNA TGTGCCAGCACGACCGGGACAGGGGCCGGGGAGCTGTTTTTT.

The chain is built from TRBV10-3 and TRBJ2-3, with no clear D. Trimming stripped 2 bases from V and 3 bases from J, with 6 bases between. From germline, CDR1 is ENHRY and CDR2 SYGVKD. The CDR3 contains 13 residues. The CDR3 bases are TGTGCCATCAGTGAGCCCCCTACAGATACGCAGTATTTT. Translation gives CAISEPPTDTQYF.

V usage is TRBV11-2 and J usage is TRBJ2-5, with a possible D match to TRBD2 (6 bases). The DNA end lines up better with TRBJ2-7; the J call may be wrong. Looked up from germline, CDR1 is SGHAT and CDR2 is FQNNGV. The CDR3 covers 15 residues. Here the CDR3 DNA reads TGTGCCAGCAGCTCGCCCAGACTAGGACCCTACGAGCAGTACTTC. It yields the protein CASSSPRLGPYEQYF.